This TCR beta chain was recovered during a study of OX40 agonist ivuxolimab in advanced cancers. Looked up from germline, CDR1 is SGHRS and CDR2 is YFSETQ. Trimming at V came to 3 bases and at J to 5 bases, leaving 15 bases not matched to a gene. CDR3 length: 17 residues. The repertoire was sequenced with immunoSEQ multiplex PCR; TCRdb's copy has only in-frame clones and lacks some. Among under 80,000 clones listed, roughly 90% were seen once. The material was CD4+ or CD8+ T cells sorted from blood, obtained in a trial of the OX40 agonist ivuxolimab. V usage is TRBV5-1 and J usage is TRBJ2-5, with 8 bases matching TRBD2. The sequence was obtained from an adult with an advanced solid tumor such as melanoma, head and neck, liver or kidney cancer. The chain's CDR3 is CASSSGAGVVQGETQYF. The CDR3 DNA reads TGCGCCAGCAGCTCCGGAGCGGGGGTCGTTCAAGGTGAGACCCAGTACTTC.